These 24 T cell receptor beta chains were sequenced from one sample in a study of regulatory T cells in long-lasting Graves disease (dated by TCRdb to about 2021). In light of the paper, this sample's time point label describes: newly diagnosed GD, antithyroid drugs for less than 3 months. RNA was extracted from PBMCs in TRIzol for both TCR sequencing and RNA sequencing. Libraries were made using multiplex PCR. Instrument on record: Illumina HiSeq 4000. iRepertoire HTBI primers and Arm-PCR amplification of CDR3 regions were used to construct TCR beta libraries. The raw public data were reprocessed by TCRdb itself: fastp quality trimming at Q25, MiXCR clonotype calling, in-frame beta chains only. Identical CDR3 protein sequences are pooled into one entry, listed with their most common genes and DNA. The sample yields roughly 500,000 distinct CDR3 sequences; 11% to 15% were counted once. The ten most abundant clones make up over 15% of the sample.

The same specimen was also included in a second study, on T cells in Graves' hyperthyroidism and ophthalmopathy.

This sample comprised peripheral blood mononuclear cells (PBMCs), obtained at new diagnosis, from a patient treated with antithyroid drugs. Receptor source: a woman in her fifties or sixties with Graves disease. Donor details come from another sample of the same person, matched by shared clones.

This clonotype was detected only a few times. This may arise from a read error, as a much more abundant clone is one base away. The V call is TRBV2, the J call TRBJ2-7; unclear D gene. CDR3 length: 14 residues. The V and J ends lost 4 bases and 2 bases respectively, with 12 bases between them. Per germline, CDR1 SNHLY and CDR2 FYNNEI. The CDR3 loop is CASSGIVKAYEQYF. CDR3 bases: TGTGCCAGCAGTGGAATCGTAAAGGCCTACGAGCAGTACTTC.

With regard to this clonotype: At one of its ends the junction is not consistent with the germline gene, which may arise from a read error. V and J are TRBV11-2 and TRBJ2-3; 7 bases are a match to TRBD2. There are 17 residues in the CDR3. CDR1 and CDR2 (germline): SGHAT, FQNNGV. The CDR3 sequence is CASSLLTTSRSTDTKYF. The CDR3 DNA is TGCGCCAGCAGCTTACTTACGACTAGCAGAAGCACAGATACGAAGTATTTT. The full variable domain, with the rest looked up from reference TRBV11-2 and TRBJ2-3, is EAGVAQSPRYKIIEKRQSVAFWCNPISGHATLYWYQQILGQGPKLLIQFQNNGVVDDSQLPKDRFSAERLKGVDSTLKIQPAKLEDSAVYLCASSLLTTSRSTDTKYFGPGTRLTVL.

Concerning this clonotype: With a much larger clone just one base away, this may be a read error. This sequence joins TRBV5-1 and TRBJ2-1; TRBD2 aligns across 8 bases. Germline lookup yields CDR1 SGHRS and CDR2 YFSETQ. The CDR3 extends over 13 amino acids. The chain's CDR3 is CTSSRWTSSEQFF. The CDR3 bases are TGCACCAGCAGCCGCTGGACTAGCAGTGAGCAGTTCTTC.

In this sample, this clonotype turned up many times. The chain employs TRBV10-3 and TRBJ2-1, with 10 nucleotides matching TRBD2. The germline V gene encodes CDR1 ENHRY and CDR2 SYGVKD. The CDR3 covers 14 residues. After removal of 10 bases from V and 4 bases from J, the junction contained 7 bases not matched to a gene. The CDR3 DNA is TGTGCCACCTCGGGTAGCGGGAGGTACAATGAGCAGTTCTTC. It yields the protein CATSGSGRYNEQFF.

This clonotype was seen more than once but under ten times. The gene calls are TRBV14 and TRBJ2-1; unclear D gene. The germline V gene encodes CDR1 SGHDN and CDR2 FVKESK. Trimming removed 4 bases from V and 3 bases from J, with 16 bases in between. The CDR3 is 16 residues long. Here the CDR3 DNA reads TGTGCCAGCAGCCCCACACCATCGACGGACTACAATGAGCAGTTCTTC. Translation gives CASSPTPSTDYNEQFF.

The CDR3 region is CASSVPGGRWSGYTF. CDR3 coding DNA: TGTGCCAGCAGTGTGCCGGGGGGTCGGTGGTCTGGCTACACCTTC. This rearrangement joins TRBV28 to TRBJ1-2; D might be TRBD1 (5 bases). Germline values: CDR1 MDHEN, CDR2 SYDVKM. V was shortened by 5 bases and J by 7 bases, with 20 bases between the two germline ends. The CDR3 contains 15 residues.

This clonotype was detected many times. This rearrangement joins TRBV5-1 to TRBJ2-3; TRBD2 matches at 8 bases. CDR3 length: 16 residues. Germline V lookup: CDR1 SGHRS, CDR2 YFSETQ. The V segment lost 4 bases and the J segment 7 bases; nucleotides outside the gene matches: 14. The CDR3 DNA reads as TGCGCCAGCAGCGAAGCAAGCGGGAGAGGTGAATATACGCAGTATTTT. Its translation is CASSEASGRGEYTQYF.

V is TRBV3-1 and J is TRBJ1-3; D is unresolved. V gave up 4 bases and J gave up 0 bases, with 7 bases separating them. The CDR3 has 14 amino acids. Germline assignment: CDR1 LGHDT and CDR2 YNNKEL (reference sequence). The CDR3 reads CASSPVSSGNTIYF. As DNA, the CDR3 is TGTGCCAGCAGCCCGGTTTCCTCTGGAAACACCATATATTTT.

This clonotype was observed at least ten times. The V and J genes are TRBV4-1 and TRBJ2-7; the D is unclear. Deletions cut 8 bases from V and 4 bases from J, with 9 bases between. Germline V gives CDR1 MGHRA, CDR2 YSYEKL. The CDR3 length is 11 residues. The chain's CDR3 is CASGPFYEQYF. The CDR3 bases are TGCGCCAGCGGACCATTTTACGAGCAGTACTTC.

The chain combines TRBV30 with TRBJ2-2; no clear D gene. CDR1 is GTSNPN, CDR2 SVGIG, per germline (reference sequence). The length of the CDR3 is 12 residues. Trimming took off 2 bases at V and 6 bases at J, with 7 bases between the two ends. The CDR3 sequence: CAWSSDSGELFF. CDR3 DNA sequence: TGTGCCTGGAGTTCAGACTCCGGGGAGCTGTTTTTT.

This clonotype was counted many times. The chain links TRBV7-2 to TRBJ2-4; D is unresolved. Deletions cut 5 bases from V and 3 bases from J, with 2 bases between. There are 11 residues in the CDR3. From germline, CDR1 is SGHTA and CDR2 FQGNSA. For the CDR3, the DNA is TGTGCCAGCAGCATCAAAAACATTCAGTACTTC. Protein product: CASSIKNIQYF.

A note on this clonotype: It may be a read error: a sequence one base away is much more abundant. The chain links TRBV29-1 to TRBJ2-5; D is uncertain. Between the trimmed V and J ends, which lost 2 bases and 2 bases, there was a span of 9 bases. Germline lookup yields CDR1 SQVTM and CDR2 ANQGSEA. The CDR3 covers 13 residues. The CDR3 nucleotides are TGCAGCGTTGAATATCCGAGTCAAGAGACCCAGTACTTC. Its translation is CSVEYPSQETQYF.

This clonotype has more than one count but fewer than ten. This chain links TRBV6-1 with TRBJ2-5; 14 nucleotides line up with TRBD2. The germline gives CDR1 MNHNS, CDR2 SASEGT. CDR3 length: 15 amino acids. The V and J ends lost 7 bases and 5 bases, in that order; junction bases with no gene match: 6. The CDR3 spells CASIAGLAGAETQYF. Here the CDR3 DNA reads TGTGCCAGCATCGCGGGACTAGCGGGAGCGGAGACCCAGTACTTC.

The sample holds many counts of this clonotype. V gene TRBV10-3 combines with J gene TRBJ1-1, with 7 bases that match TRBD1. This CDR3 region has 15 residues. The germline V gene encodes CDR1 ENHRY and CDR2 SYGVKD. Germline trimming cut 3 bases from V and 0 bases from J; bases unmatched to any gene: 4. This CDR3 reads CAISDGQELNTEAFF. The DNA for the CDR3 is TGTGCCATCAGTGATGGACAGGAATTGAACACTGAAGCTTTCTTT.

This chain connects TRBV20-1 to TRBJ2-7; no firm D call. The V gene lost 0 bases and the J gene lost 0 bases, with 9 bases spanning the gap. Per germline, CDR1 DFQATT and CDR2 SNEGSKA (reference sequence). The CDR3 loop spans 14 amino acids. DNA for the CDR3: TGCAGTGCTAGAGAAACCGGGCCCTCCTACGAGCAGTACTTC. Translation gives CSARETGPSYEQYF.

CDR3 region: CASSIGSVSGSYNEQFF. The CDR3 DNA sequence: TGTGCCAGTAGTATAGGGTCTGTGAGCGGGAGCTACAATGAGCAGTTCTTC. The V gene is TRBV19, the J gene TRBJ2-1, with TRBD2 matching 8 bases. The V gene end was trimmed by 1 base and the J gene end by 3 bases; junction bases not matched to a gene: 8. Germline CDR1 LNHDA, CDR2 SQIVND (reference sequence). The CDR3 runs 17 residues.

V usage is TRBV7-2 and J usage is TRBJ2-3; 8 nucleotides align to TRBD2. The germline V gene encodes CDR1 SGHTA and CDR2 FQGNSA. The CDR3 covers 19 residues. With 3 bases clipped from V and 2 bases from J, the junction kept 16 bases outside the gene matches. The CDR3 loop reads CASSFPRGDTSGYTDTQYF. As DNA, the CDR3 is TGTGCCAGCAGCTTTCCCAGAGGGGACACTAGCGGCTACACAGATACGCAGTATTTT.

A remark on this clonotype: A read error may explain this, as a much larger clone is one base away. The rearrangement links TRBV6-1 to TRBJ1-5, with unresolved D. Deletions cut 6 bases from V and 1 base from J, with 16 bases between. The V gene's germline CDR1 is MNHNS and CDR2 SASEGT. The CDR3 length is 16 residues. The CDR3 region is CASRNYRVMSNQPQHF. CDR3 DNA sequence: TGTGCCAGCAGAAACTATCGGGTGATGAGCAATCAGCCCCAGCATTTT.

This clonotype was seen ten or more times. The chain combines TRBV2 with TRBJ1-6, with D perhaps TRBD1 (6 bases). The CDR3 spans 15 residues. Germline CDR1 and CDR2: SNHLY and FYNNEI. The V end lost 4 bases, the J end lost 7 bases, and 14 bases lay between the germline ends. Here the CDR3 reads CASSVQGLRNSPLHF. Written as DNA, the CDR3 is TGTGCCAGCAGTGTTCAGGGGTTGCGAAATTCACCCCTCCACTTT.

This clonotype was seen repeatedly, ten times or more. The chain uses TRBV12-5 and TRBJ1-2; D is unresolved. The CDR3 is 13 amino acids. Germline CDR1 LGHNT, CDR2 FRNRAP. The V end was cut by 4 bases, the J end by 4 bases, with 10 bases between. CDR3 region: CASGSGSSYGYTF. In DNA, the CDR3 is TGTGCTAGTGGTTCCGGTTCCAGCTATGGCTACACCTTC.

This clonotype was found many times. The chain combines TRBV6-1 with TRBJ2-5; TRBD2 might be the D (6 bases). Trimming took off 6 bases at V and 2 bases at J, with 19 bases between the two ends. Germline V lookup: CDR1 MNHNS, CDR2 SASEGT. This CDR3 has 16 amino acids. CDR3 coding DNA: TGTGCCAGCAGCCGGACGACTAGTAGGGATCAAGAGACCCAGTACTTC. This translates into CASSRTTSRDQETQYF.

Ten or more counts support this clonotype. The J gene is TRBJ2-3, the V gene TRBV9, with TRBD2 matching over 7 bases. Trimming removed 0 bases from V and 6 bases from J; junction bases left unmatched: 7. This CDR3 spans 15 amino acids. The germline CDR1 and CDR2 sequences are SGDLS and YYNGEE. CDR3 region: CASSVGPAGKDTQYF. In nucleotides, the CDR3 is TGTGCCAGCAGCGTAGGTCCAGCGGGGAAGGATACGCAGTATTTT. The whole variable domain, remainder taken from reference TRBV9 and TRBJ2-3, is DSGVTQTPKHLITATGQRVTLRCSPRSGDLSVYWYQQSLDQGLQFLIQYYNGEERAKGNILERFSAQQFPDLHSELNLSSLELGDSALYFCASSVGPAGKDTQYFGPGTRLTVL.

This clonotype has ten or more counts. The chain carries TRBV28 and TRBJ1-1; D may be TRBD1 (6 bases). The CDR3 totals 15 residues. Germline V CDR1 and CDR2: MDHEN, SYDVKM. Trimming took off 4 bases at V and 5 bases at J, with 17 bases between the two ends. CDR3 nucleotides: TGTGCCAGCAGTTCCTGGGACACAGCTCGAACTGAAGCTTTCTTT. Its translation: CASSSWDTARTEAFF.

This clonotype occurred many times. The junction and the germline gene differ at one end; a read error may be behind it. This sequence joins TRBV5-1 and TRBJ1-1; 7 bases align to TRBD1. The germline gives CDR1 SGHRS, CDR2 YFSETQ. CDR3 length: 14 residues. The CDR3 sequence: CASSLTGLNTEAFF. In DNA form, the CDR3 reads TGTGCCAGCAGCTTGACAGGGTTGAACACTGAAGCTTTCTTT.